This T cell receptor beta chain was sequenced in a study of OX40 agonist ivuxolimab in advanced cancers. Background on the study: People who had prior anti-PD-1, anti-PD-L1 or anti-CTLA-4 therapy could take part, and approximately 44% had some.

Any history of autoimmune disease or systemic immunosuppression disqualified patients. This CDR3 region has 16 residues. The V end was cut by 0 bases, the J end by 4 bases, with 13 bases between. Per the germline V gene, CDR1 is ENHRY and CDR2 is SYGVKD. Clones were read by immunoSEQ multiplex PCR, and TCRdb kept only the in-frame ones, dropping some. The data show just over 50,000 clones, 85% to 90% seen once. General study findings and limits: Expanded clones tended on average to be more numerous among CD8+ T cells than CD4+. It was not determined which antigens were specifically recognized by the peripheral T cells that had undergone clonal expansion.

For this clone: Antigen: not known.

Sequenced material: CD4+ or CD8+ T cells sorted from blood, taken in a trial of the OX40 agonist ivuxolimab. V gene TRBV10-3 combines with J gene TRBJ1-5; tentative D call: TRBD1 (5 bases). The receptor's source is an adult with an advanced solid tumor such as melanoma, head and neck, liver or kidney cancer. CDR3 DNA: TGTGCCATCAGTGAGTCCGGTGGGGGACTTAATCAGCCCCAGCATTTT. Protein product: CAISESGGGLNQPQHF.